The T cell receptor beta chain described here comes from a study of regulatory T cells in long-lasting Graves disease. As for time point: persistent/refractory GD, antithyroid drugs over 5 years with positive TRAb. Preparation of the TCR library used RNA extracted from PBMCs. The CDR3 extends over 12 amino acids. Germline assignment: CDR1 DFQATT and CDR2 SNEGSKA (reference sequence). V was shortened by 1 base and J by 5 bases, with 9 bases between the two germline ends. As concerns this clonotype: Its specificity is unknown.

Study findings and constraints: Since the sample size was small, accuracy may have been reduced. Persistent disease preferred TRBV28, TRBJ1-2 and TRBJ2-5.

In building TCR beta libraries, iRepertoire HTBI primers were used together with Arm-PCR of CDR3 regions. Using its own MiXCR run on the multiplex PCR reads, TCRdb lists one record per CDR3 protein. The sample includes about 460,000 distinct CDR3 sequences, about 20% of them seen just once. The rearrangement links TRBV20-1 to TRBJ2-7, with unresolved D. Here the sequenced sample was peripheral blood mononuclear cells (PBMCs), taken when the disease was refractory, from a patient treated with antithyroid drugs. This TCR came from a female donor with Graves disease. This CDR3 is CSARVGPHEQYF. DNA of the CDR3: TGCAGTGCTAGAGTAGGGCCCCACGAGCAGTACTTC.